This TCR beta chain derives from a study of cytomegalovirus exposure and HLA in healthy donors. The V and J ends lost 0 bases and 4 bases, in that order; junction bases with no gene match: 2. This CDR3 comprises 14 residues. The germline V gene has CDR1 SGHDT and CDR2 YYEEEE. The PCR contained 60 Vbeta and 13 Jbeta primers. Measured with immunoSEQ multiplex PCR; TCRdb has only the in-frame clones, and not every one. The sample records over 150,000 clones, over 65% being singletons. The sample holds one count of this clone. The sequencing input was PBMCs. The rearrangement uses TRBV5-6 and TRBJ2-5; 8 nucleotides match TRBD1. The TCR was taken from a man younger than 45 in good health and CMV-seronegative. The CDR3 sequence: CASSLGGQGETQYF. In nucleotides, the CDR3 is TGTGCCAGCAGCTTGGGCGGACAGGGAGAGACCCAGTACTTC.